This T cell receptor (beta chain) was sequenced during a study of CD8+CD57+ T cells in acquired aplastic anemia. Study background: The study obtained an average of 3.2 ug of DNA from sorted CD4+ and CD8+ cells. Healthy donor CD4+ cell samples had a mean of roughly 9.8 million reads.

This CDR3 contains 12 residues. Germline values: CDR1 SGHTA, CDR2 FQGNSA. Profiling of TCR beta VDJ combinations and CDR3 sequences used genomic DNA as template. TCRdb analysed the reads with MiXCR anew, one entry per CDR3 protein. The repertoire holds hundreds of thousands of distinct CDR3 sequences, with roughly 68% as singletons. Findings of the study overall: The study identified about 30 CD8+ CDR3 sequences shared by patients and controls. No significant patient-versus-control difference appeared in CD8+ Simpson's diversity.

A remark on this clonotype: The antigen remains unidentified. One junction end does not reproduce the germline sequence, and a read error may be involved.

The sequence was obtained from a human donor in good health, serving as a control. Sequencing was carried out using sorted CD4+, CD8+, or CD8+CD57+ T cells (not recorded which) from PBMCs. The chain recombines TRBV7-2 with TRBJ2-7; no firm D call. The CDR3 sequence: CASRAAPYEQHF. CDR3 in DNA: TGTGCCAGCAGAGCCGCGCCCTACGAGCAGCACTTT.